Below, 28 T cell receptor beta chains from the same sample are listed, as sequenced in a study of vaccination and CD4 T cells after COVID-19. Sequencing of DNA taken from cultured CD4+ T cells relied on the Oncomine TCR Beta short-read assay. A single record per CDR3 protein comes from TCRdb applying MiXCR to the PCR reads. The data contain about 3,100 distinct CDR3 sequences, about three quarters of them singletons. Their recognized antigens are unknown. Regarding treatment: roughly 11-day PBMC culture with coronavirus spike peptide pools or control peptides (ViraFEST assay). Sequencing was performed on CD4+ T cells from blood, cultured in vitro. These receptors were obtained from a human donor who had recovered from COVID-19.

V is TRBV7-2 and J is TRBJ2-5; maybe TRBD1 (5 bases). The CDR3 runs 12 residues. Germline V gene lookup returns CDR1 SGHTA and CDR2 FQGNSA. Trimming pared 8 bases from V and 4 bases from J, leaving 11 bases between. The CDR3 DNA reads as TGTGCCAGCGGGGCGCCGGGAGAGACCCAGTACTTC. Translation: CASGAPGETQYF.

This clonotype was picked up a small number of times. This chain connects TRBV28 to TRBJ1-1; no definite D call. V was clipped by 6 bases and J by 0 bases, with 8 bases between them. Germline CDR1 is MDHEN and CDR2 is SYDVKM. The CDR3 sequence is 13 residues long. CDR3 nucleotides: TGTGCCAGCAGGCCTGGGGTGAACACTGAAGCTTTCTTT. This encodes CASRPGVNTEAFF.

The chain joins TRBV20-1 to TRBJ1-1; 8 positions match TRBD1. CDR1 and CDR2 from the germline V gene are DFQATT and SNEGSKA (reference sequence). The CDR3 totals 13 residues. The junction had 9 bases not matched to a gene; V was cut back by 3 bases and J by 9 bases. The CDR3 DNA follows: TGCAGTGCTAGTGGAACAGGGGGTTTACAAGCTTTCTTT. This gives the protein CSASGTGGLQAFF.

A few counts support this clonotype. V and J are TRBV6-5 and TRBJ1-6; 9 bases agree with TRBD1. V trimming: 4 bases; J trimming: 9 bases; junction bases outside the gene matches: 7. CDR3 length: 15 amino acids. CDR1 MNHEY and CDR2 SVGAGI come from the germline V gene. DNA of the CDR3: TGTGCCAGCAGTTCCGTACAGGGGGCGATTTCACCCCTCCACTTT. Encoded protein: CASSSVQGAISPLHF.

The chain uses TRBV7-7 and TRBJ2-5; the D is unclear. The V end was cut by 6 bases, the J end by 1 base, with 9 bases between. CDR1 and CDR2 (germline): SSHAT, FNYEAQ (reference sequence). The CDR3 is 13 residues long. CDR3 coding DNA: TGTGCCAGCAGTGATAGAGTCCAAGAGACCCAGTACTTC. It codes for CASSDRVQETQYF. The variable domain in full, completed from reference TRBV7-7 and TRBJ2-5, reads GAGVSQSPRYKVTKRGQDVTLRCDPISSHATLYWYQQALGQGPEFLTYFNYEAQPDKSGLPSDRFSAERPEGSISTLTIQRTEQRDSAMYRCASSDRVQETQYFGPGTRLLVL.

The CDR3, as DNA: TGTGCCAGCAGCCCCGATTCCGATACGCAGTATTTT. Translating gives CASSPDSDTQYF. V gene TRBV7-3 combines with J gene TRBJ2-3, with D unresolved. There are 12 residues in the CDR3. V was pared by 5 bases and J by 6 bases, with 9 bases between. The germline V gene encodes CDR1 SGHTA and CDR2 FQGTGA.

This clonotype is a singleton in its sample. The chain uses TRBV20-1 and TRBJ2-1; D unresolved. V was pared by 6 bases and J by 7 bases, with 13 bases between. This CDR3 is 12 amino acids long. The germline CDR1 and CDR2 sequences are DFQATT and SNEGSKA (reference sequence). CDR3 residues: CSAPGFLNEQFF. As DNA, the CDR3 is TGCAGTGCACCGGGTTTTCTGAATGAGCAGTTCTTC.

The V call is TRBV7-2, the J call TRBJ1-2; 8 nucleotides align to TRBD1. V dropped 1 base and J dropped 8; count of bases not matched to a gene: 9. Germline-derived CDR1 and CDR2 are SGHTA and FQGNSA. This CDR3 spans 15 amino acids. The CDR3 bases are TGTGCCAGCAGCTTAGATCTCGGACAGGGTGGGGGCTACACCTTC. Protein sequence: CASSLDLGQGGGYTF.

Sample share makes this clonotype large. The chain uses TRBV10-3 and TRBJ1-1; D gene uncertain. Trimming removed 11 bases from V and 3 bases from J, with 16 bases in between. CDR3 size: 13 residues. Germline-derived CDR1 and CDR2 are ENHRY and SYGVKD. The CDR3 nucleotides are TGTGCCGCCTCTACAGCATTTCACACTGAAGCTTTCTTT. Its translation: CAASTAFHTEAFF.

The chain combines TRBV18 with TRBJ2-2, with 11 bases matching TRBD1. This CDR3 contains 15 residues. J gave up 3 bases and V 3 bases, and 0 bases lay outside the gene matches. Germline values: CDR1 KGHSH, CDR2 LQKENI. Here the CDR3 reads CASSPGQGDTGELFF. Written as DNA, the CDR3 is TGTGCCAGCTCACCGGGACAGGGGGACACCGGGGAGCTGTTTTTT.

The CDR3 DNA is TGTGCCAGCAGATCCTCGGGAGGGTACTATGGCTACACCTTC. Amino acids: CASRSSGGYYGYTF. This chain joins TRBV12-3 or TRBV12-4 and TRBJ1-2; no definite D call. The CDR3 runs 14 residues. The V and J ends lost 6 bases and 3 bases respectively, with 14 bases between them.

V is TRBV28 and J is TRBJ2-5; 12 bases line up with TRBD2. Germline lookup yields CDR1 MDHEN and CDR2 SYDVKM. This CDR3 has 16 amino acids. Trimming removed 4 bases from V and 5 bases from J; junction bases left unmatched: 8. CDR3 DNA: TGTGCCAGCAGTTCAATCCCTAGCGGGGGGGTCGAGACCCAGTACTTC. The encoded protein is CASSSIPSGGVETQYF.

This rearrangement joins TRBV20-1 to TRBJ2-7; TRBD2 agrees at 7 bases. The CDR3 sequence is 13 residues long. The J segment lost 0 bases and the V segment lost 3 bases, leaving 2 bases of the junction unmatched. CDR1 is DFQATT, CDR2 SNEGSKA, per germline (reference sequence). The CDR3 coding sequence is TGCAGTGCTAGTCTAGCGGCCTCCTACGAGCAGTACTTC. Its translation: CSASLAASYEQYF.

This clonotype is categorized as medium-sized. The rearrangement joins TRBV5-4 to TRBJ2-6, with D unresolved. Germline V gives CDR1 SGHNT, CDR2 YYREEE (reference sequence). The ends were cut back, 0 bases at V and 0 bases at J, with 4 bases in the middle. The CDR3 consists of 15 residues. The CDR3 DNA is TGTGCCAGCAGCTTGGAGGGCTCTGGGGCCAACGTCCTGACTTTC. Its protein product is CASSLEGSGANVLTF.

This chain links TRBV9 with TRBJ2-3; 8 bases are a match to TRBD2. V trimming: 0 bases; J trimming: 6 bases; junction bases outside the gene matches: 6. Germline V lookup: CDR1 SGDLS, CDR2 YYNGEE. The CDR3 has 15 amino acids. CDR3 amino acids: CASSVVGLATDTQYF. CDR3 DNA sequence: TGTGCCAGCAGCGTAGTCGGACTAGCAACGGATACGCAGTATTTT.

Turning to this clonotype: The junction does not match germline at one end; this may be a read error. Written as DNA, the CDR3 is TGTGCCAGCGGTTACCTTCGGGCAGACCAGCGGGGTGGCTACACCTTC. It yields the protein CASGYLRADQRGGYTF. V gene TRBV6-2 or TRBV6-3 combines with J gene TRBJ1-2; D is undetermined. CDR3 size: 16 residues. From germline, CDR1 is MNHEY and CDR2 SVGEGT.

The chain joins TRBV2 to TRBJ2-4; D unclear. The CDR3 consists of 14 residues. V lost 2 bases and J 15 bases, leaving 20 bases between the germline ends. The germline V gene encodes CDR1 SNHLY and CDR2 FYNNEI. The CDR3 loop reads CASSEMVLGSLGYF. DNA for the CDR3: TGTGCCAGCAGTGAAATGGTCTTAGGATCCCTGGGGTACTTC.

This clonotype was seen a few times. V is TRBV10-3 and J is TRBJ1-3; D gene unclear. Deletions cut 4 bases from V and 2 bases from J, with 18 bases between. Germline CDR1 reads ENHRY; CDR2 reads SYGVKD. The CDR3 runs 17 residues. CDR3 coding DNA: TGTGCCATCAGTGTTCCCTTTAAACAAGGAACTGGAAACACCATATATTTT. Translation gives CAISVPFKQGTGNTIYF.

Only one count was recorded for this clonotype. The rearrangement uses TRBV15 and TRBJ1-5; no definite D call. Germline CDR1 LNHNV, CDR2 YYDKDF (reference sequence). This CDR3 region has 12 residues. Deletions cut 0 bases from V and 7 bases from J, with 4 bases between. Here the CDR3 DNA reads TGTGCCACCAGCAGAGATCCCCAGCCCCAGCATTTT. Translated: CATSRDPQPQHF.

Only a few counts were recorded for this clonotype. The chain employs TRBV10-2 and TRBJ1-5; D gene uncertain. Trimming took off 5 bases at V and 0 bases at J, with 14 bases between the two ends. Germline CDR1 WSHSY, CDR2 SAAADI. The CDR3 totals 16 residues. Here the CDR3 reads CASSTRPGFSNQPQHF. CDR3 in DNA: TGCGCCAGCAGTACAAGACCCGGGTTTAGCAATCAGCCCCAGCATTTT.

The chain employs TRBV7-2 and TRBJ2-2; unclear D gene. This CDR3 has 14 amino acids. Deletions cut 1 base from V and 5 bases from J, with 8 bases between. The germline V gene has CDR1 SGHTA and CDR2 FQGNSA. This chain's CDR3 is CASSLGFQTGELFF. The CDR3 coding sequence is TGTGCCAGCAGCTTAGGGTTTCAGACCGGGGAGCTGTTTTTT.

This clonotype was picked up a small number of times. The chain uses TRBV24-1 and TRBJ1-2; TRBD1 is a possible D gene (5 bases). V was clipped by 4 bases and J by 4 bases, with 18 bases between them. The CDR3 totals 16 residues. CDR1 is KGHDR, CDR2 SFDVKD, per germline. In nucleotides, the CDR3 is TGTGCCACCAGTGAACCTGGACCTATTAGGGGCTATGGCTACACCTTC. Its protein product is CATSEPGPIRGYGYTF.

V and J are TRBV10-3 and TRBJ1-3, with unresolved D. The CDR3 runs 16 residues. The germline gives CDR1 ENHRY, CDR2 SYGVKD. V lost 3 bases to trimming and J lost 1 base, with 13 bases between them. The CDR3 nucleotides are TGTGCCATCAGTGAAAGGGAAATCGGTTCTGGAAACACCATATATTTT. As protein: CAISEREIGSGNTIYF.

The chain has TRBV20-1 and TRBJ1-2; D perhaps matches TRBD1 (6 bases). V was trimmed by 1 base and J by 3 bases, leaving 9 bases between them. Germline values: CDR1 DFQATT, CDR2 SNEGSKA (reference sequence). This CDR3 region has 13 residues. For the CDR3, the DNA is TGCAGTGCTAGAGCAAGGGGGGACTATGGCTACACCTTC. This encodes CSARARGDYGYTF.

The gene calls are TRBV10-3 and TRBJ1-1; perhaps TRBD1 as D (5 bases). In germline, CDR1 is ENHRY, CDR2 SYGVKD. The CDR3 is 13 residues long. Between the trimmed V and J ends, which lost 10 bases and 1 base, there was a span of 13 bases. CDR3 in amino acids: CATQPQGNTEAFF. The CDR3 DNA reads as TGTGCCACCCAACCCCAGGGGAACACTGAAGCTTTCTTT.

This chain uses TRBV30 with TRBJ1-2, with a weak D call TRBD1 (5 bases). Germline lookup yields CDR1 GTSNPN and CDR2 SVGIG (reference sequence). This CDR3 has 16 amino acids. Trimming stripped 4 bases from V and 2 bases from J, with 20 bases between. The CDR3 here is CAWTRGWGPSNYGYTF. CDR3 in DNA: TGTGCCTGGACCCGAGGCTGGGGCCCCTCCAACTATGGCTACACCTTC.

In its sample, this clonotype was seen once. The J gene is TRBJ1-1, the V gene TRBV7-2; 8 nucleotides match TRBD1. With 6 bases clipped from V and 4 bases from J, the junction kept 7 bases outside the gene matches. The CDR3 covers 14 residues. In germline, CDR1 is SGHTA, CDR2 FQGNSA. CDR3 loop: CASSSGGFSTEAFF. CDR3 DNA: TGTGCCAGCAGTTCAGGGGGCTTTAGCACTGAAGCTTTCTTT.

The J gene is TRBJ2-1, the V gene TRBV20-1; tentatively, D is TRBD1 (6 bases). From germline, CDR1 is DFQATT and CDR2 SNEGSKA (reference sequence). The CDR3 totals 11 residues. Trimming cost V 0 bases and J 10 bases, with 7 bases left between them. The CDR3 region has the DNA TGCAGTGCTAGAGATAGGGGGGAGCAGTTCTTC. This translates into CSARDRGEQFF.